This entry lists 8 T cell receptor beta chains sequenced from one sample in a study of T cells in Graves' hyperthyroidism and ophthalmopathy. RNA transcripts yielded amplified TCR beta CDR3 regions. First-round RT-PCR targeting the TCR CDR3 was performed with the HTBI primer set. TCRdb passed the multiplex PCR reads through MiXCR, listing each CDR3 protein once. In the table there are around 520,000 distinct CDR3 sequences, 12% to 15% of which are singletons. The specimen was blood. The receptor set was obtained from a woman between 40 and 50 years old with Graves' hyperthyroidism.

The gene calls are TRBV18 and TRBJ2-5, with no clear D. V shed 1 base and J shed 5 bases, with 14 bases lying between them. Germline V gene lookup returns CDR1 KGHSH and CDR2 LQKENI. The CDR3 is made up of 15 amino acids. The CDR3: CASSPRTGPSETQYF. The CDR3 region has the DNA TGTGCCAGCTCACCACGTACTGGGCCTTCGGAGACCCAGTACTTC.

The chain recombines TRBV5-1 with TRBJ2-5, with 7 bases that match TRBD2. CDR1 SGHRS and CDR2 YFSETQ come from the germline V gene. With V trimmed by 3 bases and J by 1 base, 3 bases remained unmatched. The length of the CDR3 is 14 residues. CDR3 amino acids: CASSSAGVQETQYF. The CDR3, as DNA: TGCGCCAGCAGCTCGGCGGGGGTCCAAGAGACCCAGTACTTC.

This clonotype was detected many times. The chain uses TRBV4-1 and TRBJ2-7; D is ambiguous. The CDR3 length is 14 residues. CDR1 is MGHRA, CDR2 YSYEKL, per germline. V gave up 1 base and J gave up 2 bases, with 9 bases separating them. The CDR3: CASSQVGSTYEQYF. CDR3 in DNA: TGCGCCAGCAGCCAAGTGGGCAGCACCTACGAGCAGTACTTC.

CDR3 in DNA: TGTGCCAGCAGTAAGGGCCAAGAGACCCAGTACTTC. Protein: CASSKGQETQYF. The chain combines TRBV11-3 with TRBJ2-5; D call uncertain. With 6 bases removed from V and 1 base from J, the gap between germline ends came to 6 bases. From germline, CDR1 is SGHNT and CDR2 YENEEA. The CDR3 consists of 12 residues.

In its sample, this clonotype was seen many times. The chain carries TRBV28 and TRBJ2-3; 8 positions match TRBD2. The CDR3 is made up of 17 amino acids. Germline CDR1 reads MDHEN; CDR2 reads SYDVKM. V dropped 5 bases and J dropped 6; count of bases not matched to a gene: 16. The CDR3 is CASSHRGVQAGGDTQYF. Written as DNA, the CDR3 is TGTGCCAGCAGTCACCGAGGAGTTCAGGCGGGGGGCGATACGCAGTATTTT. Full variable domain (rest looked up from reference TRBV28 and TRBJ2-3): DVKVTQSSRYLVKRTGEKVFLECVQDMDHENMFWYRQDPGLGLRLIYFSYDVKMKEKGDIPEGYSVSREKKERFSLILESASTNQTSMYLCASSHRGVQAGGDTQYFGPGTRLTVL.

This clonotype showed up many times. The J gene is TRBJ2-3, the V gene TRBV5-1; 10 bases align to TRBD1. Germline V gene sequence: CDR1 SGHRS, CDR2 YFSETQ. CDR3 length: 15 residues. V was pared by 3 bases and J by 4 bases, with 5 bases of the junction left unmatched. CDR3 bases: TGCGCCAGCAGCTCGACAGGGGGCGAGTCAGATACGCAGTATTTT. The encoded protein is CASSSTGGESDTQYF.

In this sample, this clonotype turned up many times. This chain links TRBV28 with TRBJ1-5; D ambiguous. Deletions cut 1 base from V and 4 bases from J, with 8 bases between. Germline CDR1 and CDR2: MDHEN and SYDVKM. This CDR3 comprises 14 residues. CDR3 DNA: TGTGCCAGCAGTTTATCTTTGGGGAATCAGCCCCAGCATTTT. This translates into CASSLSLGNQPQHF.

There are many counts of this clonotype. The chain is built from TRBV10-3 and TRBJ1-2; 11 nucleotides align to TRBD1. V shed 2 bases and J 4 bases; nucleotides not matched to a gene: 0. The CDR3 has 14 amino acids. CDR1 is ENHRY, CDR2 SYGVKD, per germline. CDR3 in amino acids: CAISEGTGGYGYTF. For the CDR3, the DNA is TGTGCCATCAGTGAGGGGACAGGGGGCTATGGCTACACCTTC.